These 2 T cell receptor beta chains were sequenced from one sample in a study of blood T cell repertoires in COVID-19. The table came from immunoSEQ multiplex PCR; TCRdb's copy has only in-frame clones and leaves some out. The sample carries around 290,000 clones, about 86% recorded once. The sample comprised peripheral blood. These receptors were collected from a woman in her 70s with COVID-19, enrolled during active disease.

The chain employs TRBV7-9 and TRBJ2-2; D is undetermined. The V and J ends lost 6 bases and 0 bases respectively, with 11 bases between them. The CDR3 is made up of 15 amino acids. CDR1 and CDR2 (germline): SEHNR, FQNEAQ (reference sequence). The CDR3 loop is CASRHRVPNTGELFF. The CDR3 coding sequence is TGTGCCAGCAGACACCGGGTTCCGAACACCGGGGAGCTGTTTTTT.

The chain recombines TRBV5-4 with TRBJ1-5; D is undetermined. Germline V lookup: CDR1 SGHNT, CDR2 YYREEE (reference sequence). V was clipped by 2 bases and J by 8 bases, with 8 bases between them. The CDR3 length is 12 residues. CDR3 bases: TGTGCCAGCAGCTTAATCGGAGAGCCCCAGCATTTT. Translated: CASSLIGEPQHF.